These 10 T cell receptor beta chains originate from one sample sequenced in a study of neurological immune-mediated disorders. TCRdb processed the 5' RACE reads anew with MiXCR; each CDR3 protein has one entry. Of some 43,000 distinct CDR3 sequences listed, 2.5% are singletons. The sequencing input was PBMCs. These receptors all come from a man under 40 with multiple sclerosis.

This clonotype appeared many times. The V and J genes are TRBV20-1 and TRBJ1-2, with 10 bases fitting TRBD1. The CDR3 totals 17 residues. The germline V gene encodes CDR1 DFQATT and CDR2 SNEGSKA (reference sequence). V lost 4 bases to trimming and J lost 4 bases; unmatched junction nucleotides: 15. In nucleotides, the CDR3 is TGCAGTGCTATTCCCCATATGACAGGGGGCGGCCGCTATGGCTACACCTTC. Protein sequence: CSAIPHMTGGGRYGYTF.

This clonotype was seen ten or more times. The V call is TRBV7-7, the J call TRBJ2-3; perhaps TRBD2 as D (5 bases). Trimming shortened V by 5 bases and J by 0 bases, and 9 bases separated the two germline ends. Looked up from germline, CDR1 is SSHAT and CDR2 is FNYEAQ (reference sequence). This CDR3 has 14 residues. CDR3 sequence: CASSRGHSTDTQYF. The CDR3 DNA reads TGTGCCAGCAGCCGAGGGCATAGCACAGATACGCAGTATTTT.

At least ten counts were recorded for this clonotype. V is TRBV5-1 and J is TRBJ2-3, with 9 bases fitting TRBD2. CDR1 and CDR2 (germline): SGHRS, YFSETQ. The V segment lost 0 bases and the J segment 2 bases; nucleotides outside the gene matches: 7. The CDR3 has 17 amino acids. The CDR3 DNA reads TGCGCCAGCAGCTTGGCCGGTGCGGGAGGGTACACAGATACGCAGTATTTT. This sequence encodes CASSLAGAGGYTDTQYF.

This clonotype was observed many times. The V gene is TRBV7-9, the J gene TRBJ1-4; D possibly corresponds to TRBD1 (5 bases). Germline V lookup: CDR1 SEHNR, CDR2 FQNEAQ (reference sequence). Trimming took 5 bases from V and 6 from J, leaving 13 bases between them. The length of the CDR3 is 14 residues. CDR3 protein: CASSPSGADEKLFF. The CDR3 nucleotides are TGTGCCAGCAGCCCCTCCGGGGCGGATGAAAAACTGTTTTTT.

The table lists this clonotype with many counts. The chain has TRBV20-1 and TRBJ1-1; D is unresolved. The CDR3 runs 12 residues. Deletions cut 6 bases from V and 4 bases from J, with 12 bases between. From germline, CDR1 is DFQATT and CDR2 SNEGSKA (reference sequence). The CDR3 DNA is TGCAGTGCCGGACGCGCCACCACTGAAGCTTTCTTT. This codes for CSAGRATTEAFF.

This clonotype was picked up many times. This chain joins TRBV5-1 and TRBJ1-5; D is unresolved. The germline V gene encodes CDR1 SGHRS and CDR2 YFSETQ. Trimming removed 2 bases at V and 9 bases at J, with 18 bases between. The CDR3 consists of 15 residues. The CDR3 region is CASSFLSGGVGPQHF. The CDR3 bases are TGCGCCAGCAGCTTCCTAAGTGGCGGGGTAGGGCCCCAGCATTTT.

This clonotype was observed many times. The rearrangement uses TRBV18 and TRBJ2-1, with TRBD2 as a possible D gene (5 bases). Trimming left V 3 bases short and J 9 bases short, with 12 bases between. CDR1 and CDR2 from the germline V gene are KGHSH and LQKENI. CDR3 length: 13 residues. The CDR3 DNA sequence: TGTGCCAGCTCACCTAAAATGGACTCTGAGCAGTTCTTC. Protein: CASSPKMDSEQFF.

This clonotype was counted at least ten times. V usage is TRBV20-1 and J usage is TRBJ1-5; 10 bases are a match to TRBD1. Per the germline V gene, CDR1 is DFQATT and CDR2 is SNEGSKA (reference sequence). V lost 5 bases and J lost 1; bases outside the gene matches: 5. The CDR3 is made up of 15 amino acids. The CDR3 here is CSAPDRGPSNQPQHF. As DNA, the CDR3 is TGCAGTGCTCCCGACAGGGGGCCGAGCAATCAGCCCCAGCATTTT.

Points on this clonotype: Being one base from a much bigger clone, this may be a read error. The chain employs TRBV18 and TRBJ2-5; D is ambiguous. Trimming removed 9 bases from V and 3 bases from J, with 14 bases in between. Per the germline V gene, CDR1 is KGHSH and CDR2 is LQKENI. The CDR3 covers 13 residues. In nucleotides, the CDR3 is TGTGCCAGATCAACTAAAGGAAAAGAGACCCAGTACTTC. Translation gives CARSTKGKETQYF.

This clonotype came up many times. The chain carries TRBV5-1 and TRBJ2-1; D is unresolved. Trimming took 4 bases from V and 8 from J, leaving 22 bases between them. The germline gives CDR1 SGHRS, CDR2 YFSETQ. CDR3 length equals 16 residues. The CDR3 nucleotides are TGCGCCAGCAGCCCGGACGCATTCGCTCCAAGGGATGAGCAGTTCTTC. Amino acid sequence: CASSPDAFAPRDEQFF. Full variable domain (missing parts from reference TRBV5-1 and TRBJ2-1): KAGVTQTPRYLIKTRGQQVTLSCSPISGHRSVSWYQQTPGQGLQFLFEYFSETQRNKGNFPGRFSGRQFSNSRSEMNVSTLELGDSALYLCASSPDAFAPRDEQFFGPGTRLTVL.